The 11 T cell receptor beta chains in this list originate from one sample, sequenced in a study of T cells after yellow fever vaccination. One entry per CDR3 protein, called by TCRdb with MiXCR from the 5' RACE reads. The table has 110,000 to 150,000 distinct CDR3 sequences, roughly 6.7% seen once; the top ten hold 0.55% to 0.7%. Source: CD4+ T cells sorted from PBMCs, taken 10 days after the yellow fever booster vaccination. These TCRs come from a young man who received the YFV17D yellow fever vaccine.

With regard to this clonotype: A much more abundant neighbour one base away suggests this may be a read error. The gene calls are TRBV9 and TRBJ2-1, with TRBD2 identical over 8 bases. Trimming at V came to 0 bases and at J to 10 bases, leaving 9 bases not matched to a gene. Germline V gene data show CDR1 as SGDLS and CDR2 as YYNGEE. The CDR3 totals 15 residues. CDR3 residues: CASSVAGTRSGEQFF. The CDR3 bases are TGTGCCAGCAGCGTAGCCGGGACTAGGAGTGGAGAGCAGTTCTTC.

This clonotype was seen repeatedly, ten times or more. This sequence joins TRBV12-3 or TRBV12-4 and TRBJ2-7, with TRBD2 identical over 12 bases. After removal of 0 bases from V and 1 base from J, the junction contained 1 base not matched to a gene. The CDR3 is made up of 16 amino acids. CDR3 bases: TGTGCCAGCAGTTTAGCGCTAGCGGGAGGGTCCTACGAGCAGTACTTC. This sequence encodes CASSLALAGGSYEQYF.

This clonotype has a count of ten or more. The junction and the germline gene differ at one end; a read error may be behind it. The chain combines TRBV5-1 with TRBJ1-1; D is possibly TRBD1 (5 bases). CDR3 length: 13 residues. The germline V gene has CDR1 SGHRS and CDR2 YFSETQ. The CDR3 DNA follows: TGCGCGAGCAAAGGGACGTCTCGGGGTGAAGCTTTCTTT. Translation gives CASKGTSRGEAFF. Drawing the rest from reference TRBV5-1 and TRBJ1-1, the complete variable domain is KAGVTQTPRYLIKTRGQQVTLSCSPISGHRSVSWYQQTPGQGLQFLFEYFSETQRNKGNFPGRFSGRQFSNSRSEMNVSTLELGDSALYLCASKGTSRGEAFFGQGTRLTVV.

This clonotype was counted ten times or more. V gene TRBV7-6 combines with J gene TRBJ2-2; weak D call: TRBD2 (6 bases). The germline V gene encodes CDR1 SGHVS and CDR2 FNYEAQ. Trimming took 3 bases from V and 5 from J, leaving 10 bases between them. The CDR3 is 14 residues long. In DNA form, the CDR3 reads TGTGCCAGCAGCTTGGAGGGCTCAACCGGGGAGCTGTTTTTT. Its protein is CASSLEGSTGELFF.

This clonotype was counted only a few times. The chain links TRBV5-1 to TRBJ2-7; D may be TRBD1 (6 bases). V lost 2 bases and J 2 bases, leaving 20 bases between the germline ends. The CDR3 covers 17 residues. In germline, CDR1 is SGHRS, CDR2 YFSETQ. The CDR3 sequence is CASSLEGVGQFTYEQYF. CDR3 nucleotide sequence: TGCGCCAGCAGCTTAGAGGGTGTGGGACAATTCACCTACGAGCAGTACTTC. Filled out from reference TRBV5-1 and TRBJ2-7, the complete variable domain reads KAGVTQTPRYLIKTRGQQVTLSCSPISGHRSVSWYQQTPGQGLQFLFEYFSETQRNKGNFPGRFSGRQFSNSRSEMNVSTLELGDSALYLCASSLEGVGQFTYEQYFGPGTRLTVT.

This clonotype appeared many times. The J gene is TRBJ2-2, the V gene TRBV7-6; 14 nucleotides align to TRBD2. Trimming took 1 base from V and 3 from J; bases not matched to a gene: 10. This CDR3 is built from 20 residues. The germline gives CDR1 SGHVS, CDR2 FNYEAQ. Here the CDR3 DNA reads TGTGCCAGCAGCTTAGTACCGGGACTAGCGGGAGAAGGTCACACCGGGGAGCTGTTTTTT. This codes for CASSLVPGLAGEGHTGELFF. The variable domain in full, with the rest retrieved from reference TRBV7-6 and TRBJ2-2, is GAGVSQSPRYKVTKRGQDVALRCDPISGHVSLYWYRQALGQGPEFLTYFNYEAQQDKSGLPNDRFSAERPEGSISTLTIQRTEQRDSAMYRCASSLVPGLAGEGHTGELFFGEGSRLTVL.

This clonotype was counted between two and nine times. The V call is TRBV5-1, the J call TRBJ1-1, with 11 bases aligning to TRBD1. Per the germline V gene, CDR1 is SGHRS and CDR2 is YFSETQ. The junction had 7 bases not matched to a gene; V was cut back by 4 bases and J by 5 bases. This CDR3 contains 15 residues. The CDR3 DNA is TGCGCCAGCAGCCTCGGGACAGGGGGGCATACTGAAGCTTTCTTT. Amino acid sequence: CASSLGTGGHTEAFF. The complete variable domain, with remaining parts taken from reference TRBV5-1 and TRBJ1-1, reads KAGVTQTPRYLIKTRGQQVTLSCSPISGHRSVSWYQQTPGQGLQFLFEYFSETQRNKGNFPGRFSGRQFSNSRSEMNVSTLELGDSALYLCASSLGTGGHTEAFFGQGTRLTVV.

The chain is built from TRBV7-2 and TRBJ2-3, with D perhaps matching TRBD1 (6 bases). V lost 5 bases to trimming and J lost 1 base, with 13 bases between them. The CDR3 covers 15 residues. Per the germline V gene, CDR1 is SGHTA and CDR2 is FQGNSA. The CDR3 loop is CASSPPGHRTDTQYF. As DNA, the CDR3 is TGTGCCAGCAGCCCTCCGGGACACCGCACAGATACGCAGTATTTT. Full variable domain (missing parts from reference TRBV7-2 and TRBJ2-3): GAGVSQSPSNKVTEKGKDVELRCDPISGHTALYWYRQSLGQGLEFLIYFQGNSAPDKSGLPSDRFSAERTGGSVSTLTIQRTQQEDSAVYLCASSPPGHRTDTQYFGPGTRLTVL.

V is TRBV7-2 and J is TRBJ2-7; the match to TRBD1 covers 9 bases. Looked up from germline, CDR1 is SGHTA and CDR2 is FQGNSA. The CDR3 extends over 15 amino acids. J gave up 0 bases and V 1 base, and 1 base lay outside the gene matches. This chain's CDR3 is CASSLDRGLSYEQYF. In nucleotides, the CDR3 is TGTGCCAGCAGCTTAGACAGGGGGCTCTCCTACGAGCAGTACTTC.

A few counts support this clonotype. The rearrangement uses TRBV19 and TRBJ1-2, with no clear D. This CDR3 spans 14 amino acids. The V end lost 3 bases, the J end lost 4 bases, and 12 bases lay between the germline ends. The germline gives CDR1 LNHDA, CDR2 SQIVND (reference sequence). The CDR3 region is CASSILAAGYGYTF. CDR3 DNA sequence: TGTGCCAGTAGTATCTTGGCAGCGGGCTATGGCTACACCTTC. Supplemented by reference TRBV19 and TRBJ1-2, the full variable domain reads DGGITQSPKYLFRKEGQNVTLSCEQNLNHDAMYWYRQDPGQGLRLIYYSQIVNDFQKGDIAEGYSVSREKKESFPLTVTSAQKNPTAFYLCASSILAAGYGYTFGSGTRLTVV.

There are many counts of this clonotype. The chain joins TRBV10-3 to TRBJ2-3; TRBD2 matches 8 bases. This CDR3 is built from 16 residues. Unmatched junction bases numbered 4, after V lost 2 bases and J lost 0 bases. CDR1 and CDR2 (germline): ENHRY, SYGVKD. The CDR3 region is CAISEREGLSTDTQYF. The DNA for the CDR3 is TGTGCCATCAGTGAGCGGGAGGGCCTGAGCACAGATACGCAGTATTTT.